This T cell receptor (beta chain) was sequenced in a study of T cell responses to AZD1222 COVID-19 vaccine (dated by TCRdb to 2020 to 2022). Context from the whole study: AZD1222 recipients given second doses at about 4 weeks or at about 12 weeks were pooled, since spike-specific TCR depth and breadth were not found to differ between the two schedules. TCR sequencing was performed for 230 to 250 trial participants, of whom 207 were given two doses of AZD1222 and some 25 were given two doses of MenACWY control vaccine. Trial participants were enrolled by age into 18-55, 56-69 and 70-plus year subgroups, with around 150, 28 and 57 TCR-sequenced participants respectively.

The label giving this sample's time point can be read as: baseline before first vaccination. Vaccinee samples were obtained from the UK trials COV001 and COV002, which included a single-blind randomized controlled phase 2/3 trial of AZD1222 (ChAdOx1 nCoV-19) in healthy adults. For TCRbeta chain sequencing, PBMC samples from trial participants were taken at day 0 and at day 28 after the second dose. V is pruned by 0 bases and J by 5 bases, leaving 10 bases of the junction without a gene match. The CDR3 runs 16 residues from the cysteine to the phenylalanine. Only CDR3 DNA is held: 48 bases, read in frame from base 1. Taken from the germline V gene, the CDR1 and CDR2 loops are SGDLS and YYNGEE. The CDR3 regions of human TCRbeta chains were analyzed by immunosequencing. The study's own analysis went as follows. Repertoire TCRs were checked for matches against a reference library of SARS-CoV-2-specific TCRs that had been generated using the MIRA antigen-specificity platform. Breadth meant the fraction of unique TCRs that were SARS-CoV-2-associated, whereas depth meant the fraction of total T cells that were SARS-CoV-2-associated. Using the MIRA data, every spike-specific TCR was mapped to the spike region that the TCR reacted to and assigned to either a CD4 or a CD8 class. Log10-transformed breadth and depth values were compared by one-way ANOVA with Sidak's multiple comparisons tests. TCRdb holds this immuneACCESS table with in-frame rearrangements only. Some clones are missing; in checked studies, unresolved V genes explain under half, and the rest has no known cause. V and J calls and clone size follow that table, whereas D and trimming were derived from the DNA. The sample data list under 150,000 clones, and 85% to 90% of these were observed just once. Of the sample, around 30% falls within the top ten clones.

A remark on this clone: Which antigen it targets is not known. One base away there is no much larger clone; base qualities are not given.

Here is what the overall study found, with its caveats: Only a handful of AZD1222 recipients were SARS-CoV-2 seropositive at baseline, limiting conclusions about previously exposed vaccinees. Reportedly, close to half of the unique spike-specific TCRs recognized epitopes lying outside the regions that are mutated in the B.1.351 and B.1.1.7 variants. Vaccine-associated CD4 TCRs spanned the whole spike protein, with dominant responses in regions 160-218 and 743-854. Participants were mostly white British and included more females than males, and it was suggested by the authors that clonal diversity may have been underestimated. In the small 56-69-year group, the increase in depth fell short of significance, most likely because of low power. Spike-specific TCR breadth and depth rose significantly after two AZD1222 doses compared with day 0 and with MenACWY recipients. No day 14 peak-response samples were available, so repertoires were characterized only after the peak T cell response.

Recombination linked TRBV9 to TRBJ2-7, and 8 bases in between align with TRBD1. Source: peripheral blood, taken on day 0 of AZD1222 vaccination. This clonotype was sampled from an adult in good health. CDR3 loop: CASSVALGQGRNEQYF. The DNA is as follows: TGTGCCAGCAGCGTAGCCCTCGGACAGGGAAGAAACGAGCAGTACTTC.